This is a list of T cell receptor beta chains from one sample in a study of blood T cell repertoires in COVID-19. Clones were sequenced by immunoSEQ multiplex PCR, and TCRdb holds only the in-frame ones, with some missing. The sample comprises approximately 38,000 clones, 80% to 90% of which are singletons, and around 5.2% rests with the top ten. The sample was peripheral blood. The origin of the receptors is a woman in her seventies with active COVID-19. CDR3s include the opening cysteine and the closing phenylalanine or tryptophan. The D gene is left open where the match is weak. Not every row has a clone size; where given, it reads once, few, many or a size class.

d_call,v_call,clone_size,j_call,cdr3_aa,cdr3_nt
.,TRBV30,.,TRBJ1-2,CAWVQGQNYGYTF,TGTGCCTGGGTGCAAGGACAGAACTATGGCTACACCTTC
TRBD1,TRBV5-4,.,TRBJ1-2,CASSFGTGENYGYTF,TGTGCCAGCAGCTTTGGGACAGGGGAAAACTATGGCTACACCTTC
.,TRBV18,once,TRBJ2-7,CASSPPLLYEQYF,TGTGCCAGCTCACCACCGCTACTCTACGAGCAGTACTTC
TRBD2,TRBV27,few,TRBJ2-1,CASSRPLLAGGEQFF,TGTGCCAGCAGCCGCCCTCTGCTAGCGGGCGGAGAGCAGTTCTTC
.,TRBV7-2,.,TRBJ2-5,CASSLVWVANQETQYF,TGTGCCAGCAGCTTAGTTTGGGTAGCCAACCAAGAGACCCAGTACTTC
TRBD1,TRBV11-2,.,TRBJ1-1,CASSLVQGATEAFF,TGTGCCAGCAGCTTAGTTCAGGGGGCCACTGAAGCTTTCTTT
.,TRBV5-6,.,TRBJ2-5,CASSSVLSGETQYF,TGTGCCAGCAGCTCCGTTTTGTCCGGGGAGACCCAGTACTTC
TRBD1,TRBV29-1,.,TRBJ1-6,CSVRQGSNSPLHF,TGCAGCGTTCGACAGGGGTCTAATTCACCCCTCCACTTT
TRBD2,TRBV6-2/TRBV6-3,few,TRBJ2-6,CASSYVGDSGVLVLTF,TGTGCCAGCAGTTACGTTGGCGACAGCGGGGTTCTCGTCCTGACTTTC
.,TRBV6-4,once,TRBJ1-5,CASSDGSSNQPQHF,TGTGCCAGCAGTGACGGGAGTAGCAATCAGCCCCAGCATTTT
.,TRBV2,.,TRBJ2-7,CASSSGRGTYEQYF,TGTGCCAGCAGTTCGGGACGGGGGACCTACGAGCAGTACTTC
TRBD2,TRBV5-5,.,TRBJ2-7,CASRPERGPYEQYF,TGTGCCAGCAGACCGGAGCGGGGCCCCTACGAGCAGTACTTC
.,TRBV19,.,TRBJ1-2,CASLGGGYTF,TGTGCCAGTCTAGGAGGTGGCTACACCTTC
.,TRBV9,.,TRBJ2-3,CASSATGRPSSDTQYF,TGTGCCAGCAGCGCCACGGGGAGACCTAGCTCAGATACGCAGTATTTT